The clone carrying this T cell receptor (beta chain) was detected ten times or more. The DNA ends 3 residues before the CDR3 does, and the rest of the CDR3 is filled in from the germline J gene. This sample is drawn from a study of T cell clonality in common variable immunodeficiency. Generated by immunoSEQ multiplex PCR, the TCRdb table keeps only in-frame clones and is missing some. The table lists 30,000 to 45,000 clones, with no singletons. This CDR3 has 14 amino acids. Trimming left V 3 bases short and J 5 bases short, with 12 bases between. Per the germline V gene, CDR1 is LNHDA and CDR2 is SQIVND (reference sequence).

The clonotype originates from a person aged 18 to 70 in good health. The rearrangement joins TRBV19 to TRBJ2-3; tentatively, D is TRBD1 (5 bases). Sequencing was done on a sample of peripheral blood mononuclear cells. The CDR3 is CASSIPGPGDTQYF. Partial CDR3 DNA: TGTGCCAGTAGTATTCCAGGGCCCGGAGATACG.